These 3 T cell receptor beta chains came from one sample sequenced in a study of T cells after yellow fever vaccination (dated by TCRdb to the late 2010s). The receptor library was made with 5' RACE. Instrument used: Illumina HiSeq 2500. TCRdb took the public reads, trimmed them with fastp at Q25, ran MiXCR for clone calling and kept in-frame beta chains. Merged by CDR3 protein, the rows form single entries marked with the most common genes and DNA. This sample is represented by 450,000 to 600,000 distinct CDR3 sequences; approximately 16% of them were singletons. The top ten clonotypes cover around 15% of the sample. The sample's treatment or condition label is to be understood as: live attenuated yellow fever vaccine strain. The input for sequencing was PBMCs, taken more than 4 days after the first yellow fever vaccination. All receptors come from a man younger than 30 who received the YFV17D yellow fever vaccine.

The chain recombines TRBV7-6 with TRBJ2-7; D unclear. V was cut by 4 bases and J by 2 bases, with 12 bases left in between. The CDR3 runs to 14 residues. From germline, CDR1 is SGHVS and CDR2 FNYEAQ. DNA of the CDR3: TGTGCCAGCAGCTATGGGCCTCTAACCTACGAGCAGTACTTC. Amino acids: CASSYGPLTYEQYF.

This clonotype was recorded a few times. V is TRBV13 and J is TRBJ2-2, with D perhaps TRBD1 or TRBD2 (5 bases each). The V and J ends lost 5 bases and 4 bases respectively, with 17 bases between them. This CDR3 contains 16 residues. Germline CDR1 is PRHDT and CDR2 is FYEKMQ (reference sequence). In DNA form, the CDR3 reads TGTGCCAGCAGCCGCCAGAGGGGTATAGTCACCGGGGAGCTGTTTTTT. This codes for CASSRQRGIVTGELFF.

This clonotype has a count of ten or more. The J gene is TRBJ2-3, the V gene TRBV5-1; D might be TRBD1 (5 bases). V lost 2 bases to trimming and J lost 2 bases, with 6 bases between them. The germline CDR1 and CDR2 sequences are SGHRS and YFSETQ. CDR3 size: 13 residues. As DNA, the CDR3 is TGCGCCAGCAGCTTCGGACACACAGATACGCAGTATTTT. It yields the protein CASSFGHTDTQYF.